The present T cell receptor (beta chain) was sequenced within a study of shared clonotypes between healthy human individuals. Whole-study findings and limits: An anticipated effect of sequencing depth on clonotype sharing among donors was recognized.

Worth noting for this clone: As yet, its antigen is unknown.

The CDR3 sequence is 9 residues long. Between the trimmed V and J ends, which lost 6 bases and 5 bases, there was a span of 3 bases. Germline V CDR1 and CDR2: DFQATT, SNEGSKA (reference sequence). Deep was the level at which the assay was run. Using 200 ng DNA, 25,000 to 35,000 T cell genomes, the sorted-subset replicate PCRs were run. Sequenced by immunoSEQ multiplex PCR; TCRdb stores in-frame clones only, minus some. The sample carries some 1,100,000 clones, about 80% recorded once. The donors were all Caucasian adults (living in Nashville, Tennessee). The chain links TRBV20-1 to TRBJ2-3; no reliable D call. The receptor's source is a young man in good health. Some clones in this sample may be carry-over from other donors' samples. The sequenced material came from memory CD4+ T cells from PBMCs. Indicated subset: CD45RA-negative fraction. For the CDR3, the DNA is TGCAGTGCCAAAGATACGCAGTATTTT. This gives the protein CSAKDTQYF.